Listed below are T cell receptor beta chains from one sample, sequenced in a study of tumor-infiltrating lymphocytes in localized non-small cell lung cancer. Some clones are missing from TCRdb's copy, which holds only in-frame ones; the method was immunoSEQ multiplex PCR. The sample holds about 15,000 clones, 69% seen once. Material: lung tumor tissue. The source is a human donor with non-small cell lung cancer. CDR3s include the opening cysteine and the closing phenylalanine or tryptophan. The D gene is left open where the match is weak. The size entry is marked missing in some rows and otherwise reads once, few, many or a size class.

D,V,J,size,CDR3,DNA
-,TRBV5-1,TRBJ2-7,-,CASSYQGTGWRDSSYEQYF,TGCGCCAGCAGCTACCAGGGCACAGGGTGGCGGGACTCCTCCTACGAGCAGTACTTC
-,TRBV28,TRBJ2-1,-,CASNKPQGRHEQFF,TGTGCCAGCAATAAGCCACAGGGACGACATGAGCAGTTCTTC
TRBD2,TRBV11-2,TRBJ2-7,-,CASSFRTSGGAEQYF,TGTGCCAGCAGCTTCCGGACTAGCGGAGGGGCCGAGCAGTACTTC
TRBD2,TRBV18,TRBJ2-3,-,CASSRGSAGADTQYF,TGTGCCAGCTCACGGGGGTCAGCGGGAGCAGATACGCAGTATTTT
-,TRBV28,TRBJ1-5,few,CASSRRTVGNQPQHF,TGTGCCAGCAGCCGCCGGACAGTAGGAAATCAGCCCCAGCATTTT
-,TRBV10-2,TRBJ1-5,-,CASSLAWEQPQHF,TGCGCCAGCAGTCTAGCGTGGGAGCAGCCCCAGCATTTT
-,TRBV7-2,TRBJ2-7,-,CASSLGHLGYEQYF,TGTGCCAGCAGCTTAGGGCACTTGGGCTACGAGCAGTACTTC
-,TRBV28,TRBJ2-5,medium-sized,CASRPGTQETQYF,TGTGCCAGCAGGCCGGGAACTCAAGAGACCCAGTACTTC
TRBD2,TRBV7-8,TRBJ2-7,-,CASSPVSGGLYEQYF,TGTGCCAGCAGCCCTGTCTCGGGAGGGCTATACGAGCAGTACTTC
-,TRBV6-1,TRBJ1-5,once,CASSSGRVSNQPQHF,TGTGCCAGCAGTTCTGGACGGGTAAGCAATCAGCCCCAGCATTTT
-,TRBV5-6,TRBJ2-1,once,CASSLIVVVGYNEQFF,TGTGCCAGCAGCTTGATTGTGGTAGTAGGGTACAATGAGCAGTTCTTC
TRBD1,TRBV9,TRBJ1-4,-,CASSAQDREEKLFF,TGTGCCAGCAGCGCCCAAGACAGGGAGGAAAAACTGTTTTTT
-,TRBV7-9,TRBJ1-4,once,CASQEGIEKLFF,TGTGCCAGCCAGGAGGGAATTGAAAAACTGTTTTTT
-,TRBV27,TRBJ2-1,-,CASSLLTPTTRSFF,TGTGCCAGCAGTTTATTAACCCCGACTACACGGTCGTTCTTC
-,TRBV28,TRBJ2-2,few,CASSSPSYFAPGTPGELFF,TGTGCCAGCAGTTCGCCCTCGTATTTTGCTCCAGGAACACCCGGGGAGCTGTTTTTT
-,TRBV4-1,TRBJ1-2,-,CASSVRDWDGYTF,TGCGCCAGCAGCGTAAGGGATTGGGATGGCTACACCTTC
-,TRBV5-6,TRBJ1-1,-,CASSLGGLQAFF,TGTGCCAGCAGCTTGGGCGGGTTGCAAGCTTTCTTT
-,TRBV10-1,TRBJ2-7,-,CASSVPPSQAQQYF,TGCGCCAGCAGTGTCCCCCCCAGCCAGGCGCAGCAGTACTTC
TRBD1,TRBV30,TRBJ2-2,-,CAWSVTGQPTGELFF,TGTGCCTGGAGTGTCACGGGACAGCCGACCGGGGAGCTGTTTTTT
TRBD1,TRBV30,TRBJ1-6,-,CAWSVQDRDNSPLHF,TGTGCCTGGAGTGTCCAGGACAGGGATAATTCACCCCTCCACTTT
TRBD2,TRBV5-4,TRBJ2-3,-,CASSLATSGRRATDTQYF,TGTGCCAGCAGCTTGGCTACTAGCGGGAGACGGGCCACAGATACGCAGTATTTT
TRBD1,TRBV18,TRBJ2-7,large,CASSPQGDEQYF,TGTGCCAGCTCACCGCAGGGGGACGAGCAGTACTTC
TRBD1,TRBV7-9,TRBJ2-4,-,CASSTGGQGNIQYF,TGTGCCAGCAGCACGGGCGGACAGGGCAACATTCAGTACTTC
TRBD2,TRBV10-3,TRBJ2-1,-,CASSYTPGLASYNEQFF,TGTGCCAGCAGTTACACGCCGGGACTAGCCTCCTACAATGAGCAGTTCTTC
TRBD2,TRBV4-2,TRBJ2-7,-,CASSQGLGLAGSYEQYF,TGTGCCAGCAGCCAAGGATTGGGACTAGCTGGATCCTACGAGCAGTACTTC
TRBD1,TRBV27,TRBJ2-7,-,CASSLRVGGQGNYEQYF,TGTGCCAGCAGTTTGAGAGTTGGGGGACAGGGGAACTACGAGCAGTACTTC
-,TRBV5-1,TRBJ1-5,-,CASSLPGRSNQPQHF,TGCGCCAGCAGCTTGCCCGGGAGATCCAATCAGCCCCAGCATTTT
-,TRBV11-2,TRBJ2-7,-,CASSLFPAYEQYF,TGTGCCAGCAGCTTATTTCCCGCCTACGAGCAGTACTTC
-,TRBV10-3,TRBJ1-5,-,CAIRGTGDQPQHF,TGTGCCATCAGGGGGACGGGGGATCAGCCCCAGCATTTT
-,TRBV28,TRBJ1-2,-,CASNRPQGSSNYGYTF,TGTGCCAGCAATCGACCCCAGGGCAGCTCTAACTATGGCTACACCTTC
-,TRBV9,TRBJ2-7,few,CASIPVYEQYF,TGTGCCAGCATTCCCGTCTACGAGCAGTACTTC
-,TRBV6-1,TRBJ2-5,once,CASRLAGEERETQYF,TGCGCCAGCAGGTTGGCAGGGGAAGAGAGAGAGACCCAGTACTTC
TRBD1,TRBV19,TRBJ2-3,-,CASSTRLTGHGTDTQYF,TGTGCCAGTAGTACCCGTCTGACAGGGCACGGCACAGATACGCAGTATTTT
TRBD2,TRBV5-4,TRBJ2-5,-,CASSPGTSGSLRSQYF,TGTGCCAGCAGCCCGGGGACTAGCGGGAGTCTTAGGAGCCAGTACTTC
TRBD1,TRBV7-2,TRBJ2-7,-,CASRGTGGDGYEQYF,TGTGCCAGCAGAGGAACAGGGGGCGATGGCTACGAGCAGTACTTC
-,TRBV10-3,TRBJ2-1,-,CAISDRGARRDEQFF,TGTGCCATCAGTGATAGGGGTGCGCGGAGGGATGAGCAGTTCTTC
-,TRBV30,TRBJ1-5,few,CAWSVVGRNNQPQHF,TGTGCCTGGAGTGTGGTGGGGAGAAATAATCAGCCCCAGCATTTT
-,TRBV5-1,TRBJ2-2,-,CASKAGRNTGELFF,TGCGCCAGCAAGGCGGGTAGGAACACCGGGGAGCTGTTTTTT
-,TRBV7-3,TRBJ2-2,-,CASSSGHNTGELFF,TGTGCCAGCAGCTCCGGACATAACACCGGGGAGCTGTTTTTT
-,TRBV9,TRBJ2-2,-,CASSVVETGELFF,TGTGCCAGCAGCGTAGTAGAAACCGGGGAGCTGTTTTTT
-,TRBV7-9,TRBJ2-7,-,CASSLRGTTGEQYF,TGTGCCAGCAGCTTAAGGGGGACAACCGGGGAGCAGTACTTC
-,TRBV5-4,TRBJ2-3,-,CASSWDPSTDTQYF,TGTGCCAGCAGCTGGGACCCTAGCACAGATACGCAGTATTTT
TRBD2,TRBV5-1,TRBJ2-3,medium-sized,CASSLPAGGPTDTQYF,TGCGCCAGCAGCTTGCCTGCGGGAGGGCCCACAGATACGCAGTATTTT